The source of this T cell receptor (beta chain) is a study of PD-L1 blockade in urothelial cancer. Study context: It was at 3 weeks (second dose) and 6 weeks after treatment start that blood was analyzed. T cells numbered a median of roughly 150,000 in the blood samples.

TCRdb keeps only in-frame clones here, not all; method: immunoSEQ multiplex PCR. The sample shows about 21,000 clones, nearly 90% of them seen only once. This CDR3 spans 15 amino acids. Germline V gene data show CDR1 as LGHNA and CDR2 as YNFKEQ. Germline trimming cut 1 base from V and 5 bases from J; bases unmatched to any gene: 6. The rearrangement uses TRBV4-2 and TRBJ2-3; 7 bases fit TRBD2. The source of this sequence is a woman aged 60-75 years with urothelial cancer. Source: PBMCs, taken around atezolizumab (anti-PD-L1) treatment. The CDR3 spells CASSQAGLDRDTQYF. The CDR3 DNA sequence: TGTGCCAGCAGCCAAGCCGGACTAGACAGAGATACGCAGTATTTT.